A selection of T cell receptor beta chains follows, all from one sample in a study of shared clonotypes between healthy human individuals. Clones were read by immunoSEQ multiplex PCR, and TCRdb kept only the in-frame ones, dropping some. The repertoire consists of over a million clones, with roughly 96% occurring once and the leading ten covering 1.2%. The source material was naive CD4+ T cells sorted from blood. The receptors originated from a man between 25 and 39 years old in good health. Both conserved end residues are part of each CDR3. Fields, in order: CDR3 protein, CDR3 DNA, D gene, V gene, J gene, CDR3 length, clone size. D genes are given only for firm matches. Only part of the rows carry a size: once, few, many, or a class if the clone is expanded.

CASSLRRHPTGELFF	TGTGCCAGCAGTCTGCGAAGACACCCCACCGGGGAGCTGTTTTTT	.	TRBV27	TRBJ2-2	15	.
CASSLGTSGREDTQYF	TGCGCCAGCAGCTTAGGGACTAGCGGGAGAGAAGATACGCAGTATTTT	TRBD2	TRBV5-1	TRBJ2-3	16	once
CASSLGLAGVYEQYF	TGTGCCAGCAGCTTGGGACTAGCGGGAGTCTACGAGCAGTACTTC	TRBD2	TRBV7-2	TRBJ2-7	15	.
CAWRPGQGIYGYTF	TGTGCCTGGAGACCGGGACAGGGGATCTATGGCTACACCTTC	TRBD1	TRBV30	TRBJ1-2	14	.
CASSIQGNEQFF	TGTGCCAGCAGCATCCAAGGAAATGAGCAGTTCTTC	.	TRBV7-9	TRBJ2-1	12	.
CASMRYLTNTGELFF	TGTGCCAGCATGCGCTACCTAACGAACACCGGGGAGCTGTTTTTT	.	TRBV27	TRBJ2-2	15	.
CASSFLTSGNYEQYF	TGCGCCAGCAGCTTTCTGACTAGCGGGAACTACGAGCAGTACTTC	TRBD2	TRBV5-1	TRBJ2-7	15	.
CASGRRDPEAFF	TGCGCCAGCGGACGCAGGGATCCTGAAGCTTTCTTT	.	TRBV5-1	TRBJ1-1	12	.
CASSFRFYEQYF	TGTGCCAGCAGTTTCAGATTCTACGAGCAGTACTTC	.	TRBV28	TRBJ2-7	12	.
CASSKQGGSTEAFF	TGTGCCAGCAGCAAACAGGGGGGGAGCACTGAAGCTTTCTTT	TRBD1	TRBV11-3	TRBJ1-1	14	.
CAIQASGSAYEQYF	TGTGCCATCCAAGCTAGCGGATCCGCCTACGAGCAGTACTTC	TRBD2	TRBV10-3	TRBJ2-7	14	.
CASSPRGGHGGYTF	TGTGCCAGCAGCCCCCGTGGGGGGCACGGGGGCTACACCTTC	.	TRBV28	TRBJ1-2	14	.
CASSPTRTGRDTIYF	TGTGCCAGTAGTCCGACTCGTACAGGGAGAGACACCATATATTTT	.	TRBV19	TRBJ1-3	15	.
CASRRRGDQPQHF	TGTGCCAGCAGACGTAGAGGTGATCAGCCCCAGCATTTT	.	TRBV27	TRBJ1-5	13	.
CSVRTDSLTYEQYF	TGCAGCGTTCGAACGGACTCCCTCACCTACGAGCAGTACTTC	.	TRBV29-1	TRBJ2-7	14	once
CASSPTAMGTGNQPQHF	TGCGCCAGCAGCCCTACGGCCATGGGGACAGGGAATCAGCCCCAGCATTTT	TRBD1	TRBV5-1	TRBJ1-5	17	once
CASSLVAGAGDTQYF	TGTGCCAGCAGCTTAGTAGCGGGAGCAGGGGATACGCAGTATTTT	TRBD2	TRBV7-2	TRBJ2-3	15	.
CASSLAGVNEQFF	TGTGCCAGCAGCCTAGCGGGAGTTAATGAGCAGTTCTTC	TRBD2	TRBV4-2	TRBJ2-1	13	.
CASSPTGPTTAEAFF	TGTGCCAGCTCACCCACCGGTCCCACGACGGCTGAAGCTTTCTTT	.	TRBV18	TRBJ1-1	15	.
CASSPPLANYGYTF	TGTGCCAGCTCACCCCCGTTAGCTAACTATGGCTACACCTTC	.	TRBV18	TRBJ1-2	14	.
CATSGDIIYGYTF	TGTGCCACCAGCGGGGACATCATCTATGGCTACACCTTC	.	TRBV15	TRBJ1-2	13	once
CASTGGRPSYEQYF	TGTGCCAGCACTGGCGGGAGGCCCTCCTACGAGCAGTACTTC	TRBD2	TRBV6-1	TRBJ2-7	14	.